Each of the 19 T cell receptor beta chains below was sequenced from the same sample in a study of regulatory T cells in long-lasting Graves disease. HTBI primers from iRepertoire and Arm-PCR of CDR3 regions yielded the TCR beta libraries. TCRdb recomputed calls from the multiplex PCR reads with MiXCR, one row per CDR3 protein. This sample has roughly 400,000 distinct CDR3 sequences, with around 16% found just once. The time point denotes: newly diagnosed GD, antithyroid drugs for less than 3 months. Following extraction of RNA from PBMCs, that RNA was used to make the TCR library. This sample was shared with a second study, whose subject was T cells in Graves' hyperthyroidism and ophthalmopathy.

The material sequenced was peripheral blood mononuclear cells (PBMCs), taken at new diagnosis, from a patient treated with antithyroid drugs. Source of these receptors: a woman in her thirties or forties with Graves disease.

This clonotype was detected ten times or more. This chain joins TRBV7-9 and TRBJ2-3; 7 positions match TRBD1. J lost 6 bases, V lost 5 bases, and 8 bases had no gene match. Per germline, CDR1 SEHNR and CDR2 FQNEAQ (reference sequence). The CDR3 is 14 residues long. The CDR3 sequence is CASSASGRGDTQYF. Written as DNA, the CDR3 is TGTGCCAGCAGCGCTAGTGGCAGGGGGGATACGCAGTATTTT. Full variable domain (rest looked up from reference TRBV7-9 and TRBJ2-3): DTGVSQNPRHKITKRGQNVTFRCDPISEHNRLYWYRQTLGQGPEFLTYFQNEAQLEKSRLLSDRFSAERPKGSFSTLEIQRTEQGDSAMYLCASSASGRGDTQYFGPGTRLTVL.

The chain couples TRBV6-2 or TRBV6-3 to TRBJ2-1; TRBD1 might be the D (5 bases). Germline loops: CDR1 MNHEY, CDR2 SVGEGT. The CDR3 loop spans 12 amino acids. Trimming removed 2 bases from V and 12 bases from J, with 11 bases in between. The CDR3 spells CASSYQGSTQFF. CDR3 DNA sequence: TGTGCCAGCAGTTACCAGGGATCTACGCAGTTCTTC.

This clonotype showed up just a few times. The V gene is TRBV5-1, the J gene TRBJ2-4, with a tentative D call TRBD1 (6 bases). Trimming removed 0 bases at V and 6 bases at J, with 16 bases between. This CDR3 spans 16 amino acids. Germline loops: CDR1 SGHRS, CDR2 YFSETQ. The CDR3 region has the DNA TGCGCCAGCAGCTTGGTGGCAGGGGTTGGCCCAAACATTCAGTACTTC. It specifies CASSLVAGVGPNIQYF. Variable domain in full (rest from reference TRBV5-1 and TRBJ2-4): KAGVTQTPRYLIKTRGQQVTLSCSPISGHRSVSWYQQTPGQGLQFLFEYFSETQRNKGNFPGRFSGRQFSNSRSEMNVSTLELGDSALYLCASSLVAGVGPNIQYFGAGTRLSVL.

The J gene is TRBJ2-5, the V gene TRBV30; D is undetermined. The CDR3 contains 12 residues. Germline-derived CDR1 and CDR2 are GTSNPN and SVGIG (reference sequence). V lost 3 bases and J 6 bases, leaving 11 bases between the germline ends. Here the CDR3 DNA reads TGTGCCTGGAGCGCCGGGCCGCAGACCCAGTACTTC. This gives the protein CAWSAGPQTQYF.

This clonotype was counted ten times or more. The V and J genes are TRBV11-2 and TRBJ2-7; TRBD1 matches at 7 bases. The CDR3 runs to 14 residues. CDR1 is SGHAT and CDR2 is FQNNGV in the germline V gene. Trimming cost V 6 bases and J 2 bases; bases outside gene matches: 7. The CDR3 loop is CASSRQGLAYEQYF. The CDR3 DNA sequence: TGTGCCAGCAGTAGACAGGGCCTAGCCTACGAGCAGTACTTC.

This clonotype was recorded at least ten times. The chain has TRBV12-3 or TRBV12-4 and TRBJ1-5, with D uncertain. V was pared by 5 bases and J by 4 bases, with 6 bases between. This CDR3 is built from 12 residues. The chain's CDR3 is CASSHTNQPQHF. CDR3 DNA: TGTGCCAGCAGTCACACAAATCAGCCCCAGCATTTT.

The chain employs TRBV24-1 and TRBJ2-7; 7 bases map to TRBD1. The CDR3 loop spans 15 amino acids. The V and J ends lost 7 bases and 6 bases, in that order; junction bases with no gene match: 14. The germline gives CDR1 KGHDR, CDR2 SFDVKD. The CDR3 region is CATSPLTGPTAEQYF. The DNA of the CDR3 is TGTGCCACCAGCCCCCTGACAGGGCCGACGGCCGAGCAGTACTTC.

This clonotype was picked up many times. The chain joins TRBV14 to TRBJ2-7; D is ambiguous. The CDR3 has 14 amino acids. Germline lookup yields CDR1 SGHDN and CDR2 FVKESK. The V and J ends lost 8 bases and 4 bases respectively, with 18 bases between them. In nucleotides, the CDR3 is TGTGCCAGCCAACATAACGAAGGTGTTTACGAGCAGTACTTC. This gives the protein CASQHNEGVYEQYF.

The chain links TRBV13 to TRBJ2-5; TRBD2 aligns across 7 bases. V dropped 3 bases and J dropped 4; count of bases not matched to a gene: 14. The CDR3 totals 17 residues. In germline, CDR1 is PRHDT, CDR2 FYEKMQ (reference sequence). The CDR3 nucleotides read TGTGCCAGCAGCTTGGGGGGGAGTGGGGCGTCCGGAGAGACCCAGTACTTC. Residues: CASSLGGSGASGETQYF.

This clonotype was detected many times. This CDR3 reads CASSLEQGARVEQFF. In DNA, the CDR3 is TGTGCCAGCAGCTTAGAGCAGGGGGCGCGTGTTGAGCAGTTCTTC. V is TRBV7-6 and J is TRBJ2-1; 8 bases match TRBD1. The CDR3 totals 15 residues. Germline V gene data show CDR1 as SGHVS and CDR2 as FNYEAQ. V shed 1 base and J 9 bases; nucleotides not matched to a gene: 8.

This clonotype has just a few counts. A much larger clone differs by one base, so this may be a read error. J is TRBJ2-2 and V is TRBV12-3 or TRBV12-4; 8 bases align to TRBD2. CDR3 size: 15 residues. The chain's CDR3 is CASTTLAEITRELFF. The CDR3 nucleotides read TGTGCCAGCACCACACTAGCGGAGATCACCAGGGAGCTGTTTTTT.

This clonotype was seen repeatedly, ten times or more. The genes are TRBV20-1 and TRBJ2-2; 13 bases are shared with TRBD2. The V and J ends lost 1 base and 0 bases, in that order; junction bases with no gene match: 2. Germline CDR1 is DFQATT and CDR2 is SNEGSKA (reference sequence). This CDR3 has 17 residues. This CDR3 is CSARGTSGGSNTGELFF. Written as DNA, the CDR3 is TGCAGTGCTAGAGGGACTAGCGGGGGATCGAACACCGGGGAGCTGTTTTTT.

This clonotype occurred many times. V usage is TRBV28 and J usage is TRBJ1-1, with no clear D. V lost 1 base, J lost 2 bases, and 17 bases lay in between. Looked up from germline, CDR1 is MDHEN and CDR2 is SYDVKM. The CDR3 spans 17 residues. The CDR3: CASSLLLETLINTEAFF. The CDR3 region has the DNA TGTGCCAGCAGTTTATTGCTCGAGACTTTGATTAACACTGAAGCTTTCTTT.

This clonotype showed up just a few times. The CDR3: CASLSIVAGQRGTEAFF. CDR3 in DNA: TGTGCCAGCTTGTCTATTGTAGCGGGACAGAGGGGCACTGAAGCTTTCTTT. The V gene is TRBV12-3 or TRBV12-4, the J gene TRBJ1-1, with 7 bases identical to TRBD1. Losses at the gene ends were 8 bases for V and 4 bases for J; bases not matched to a gene: 19. The CDR3 is 17 amino acids.

The rearrangement links TRBV29-1 to TRBJ2-7, with D perhaps TRBD1 or TRBD2 (5 bases each). V dropped 7 bases and J dropped 1 base, with 26 bases sitting between them. The germline V gene has CDR1 SQVTM and CDR2 ANQGSEA. This CDR3 comprises 17 residues. This CDR3 reads CSADLSYGTPGSYEQYF. In DNA, the CDR3 is TGCAGCGCTGACCTGAGCTACGGGACCCCCGGGTCCTACGAGCAGTACTTC.

This chain links TRBV30 with TRBJ2-7; TRBD2 is a possible D gene (6 bases). The CDR3 contains 13 residues. Trimming pared 5 bases from V and 5 bases from J, leaving 16 bases between. Germline V gives CDR1 GTSNPN, CDR2 SVGIG (reference sequence). CDR3 loop: CAWGRMVPHEQYF. In DNA, the CDR3 is TGTGCCTGGGGGAGGATGGTTCCCCACGAGCAGTACTTC.

This clonotype has just a few counts. The chain recombines TRBV5-8 with TRBJ2-3; a weak D match, TRBD2 (6 bases). V was shortened by 0 bases and J by 0 bases, with 14 bases between the two germline ends. This CDR3 is 17 amino acids long. Germline CDR1 is SGHTS and CDR2 is YDEGEE. CDR3 sequence: CASSLGTSRDSTDTQYF. Written as DNA, the CDR3 is TGTGCCAGCAGCTTGGGCACTAGCCGGGATAGCACAGATACGCAGTATTTT.

This clonotype was counted many times. The rearrangement uses TRBV28 and TRBJ2-1; D is possibly TRBD2 (5 bases). The CDR3 has 13 residues. CDR1 and CDR2 (germline): MDHEN, SYDVKM. Trimming cost V 10 bases and J 0 bases, with 10 bases left between them. The CDR3 DNA reads as TGTGCCATCGGGATCAGCTCCTACAATGAGCAGTTCTTC. Protein: CAIGISSYNEQFF.

V and J are TRBV19 and TRBJ2-7; no reliable D call. Trimming took 10 bases from V and 2 from J, leaving 21 bases between them. CDR3 size: 15 residues. Germline values: CDR1 LNHDA, CDR2 SQIVND (reference sequence). The CDR3 sequence is CAKNRTATSPYEQYF. CDR3 nucleotides: TGTGCCAAAAATCGGACGGCGACCAGTCCCTACGAGCAGTACTTC.